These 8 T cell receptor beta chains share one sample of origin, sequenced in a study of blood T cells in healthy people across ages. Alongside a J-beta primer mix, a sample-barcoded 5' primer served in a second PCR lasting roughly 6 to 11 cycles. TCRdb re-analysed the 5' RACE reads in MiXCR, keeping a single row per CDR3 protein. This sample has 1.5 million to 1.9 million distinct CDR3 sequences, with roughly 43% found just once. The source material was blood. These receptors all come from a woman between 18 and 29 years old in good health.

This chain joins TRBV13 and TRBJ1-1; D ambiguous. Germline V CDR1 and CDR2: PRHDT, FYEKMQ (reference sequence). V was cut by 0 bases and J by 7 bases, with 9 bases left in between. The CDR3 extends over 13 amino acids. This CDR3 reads CASSLGHGDEAFF. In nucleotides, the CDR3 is TGTGCCAGCAGCTTAGGACATGGGGATGAAGCTTTCTTT.

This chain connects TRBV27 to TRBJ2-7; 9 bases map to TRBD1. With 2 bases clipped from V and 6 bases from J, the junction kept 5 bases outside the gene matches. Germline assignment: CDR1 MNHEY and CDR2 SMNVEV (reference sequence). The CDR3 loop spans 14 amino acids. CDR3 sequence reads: CASSLGDRALEQYF. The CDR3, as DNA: TGTGCCAGCAGTTTAGGGGACAGGGCCCTCGAGCAGTACTTC.

The CDR3 region has the DNA TGTGCCAGCAGCGAGGGACTAGCGATCTACTACGAGCAGTACTTC. Encoded protein: CASSEGLAIYYEQYF. The chain couples TRBV7-2 to TRBJ2-5; 10 bases match TRBD2. The J call may be incorrect, as the DNA end agrees better with TRBJ2-7. This CDR3 is built from 15 residues. Germline CDR1 and CDR2: SGHTA and FQGNSA.

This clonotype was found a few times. The CDR3 DNA sequence: TGCGCCAGTAGCGATGGGACTCCCCGAAACACCATATATTTT. This sequence encodes CASSDGTPRNTIYF. The chain carries TRBV5-1 and TRBJ1-3, with D possibly being TRBD1 (5 bases). Germline lookup yields CDR1 SGHRS and CDR2 YFSETQ. V dropped 8 bases and J dropped 5 bases, with 17 bases sitting between them. This CDR3 is built from 14 residues.

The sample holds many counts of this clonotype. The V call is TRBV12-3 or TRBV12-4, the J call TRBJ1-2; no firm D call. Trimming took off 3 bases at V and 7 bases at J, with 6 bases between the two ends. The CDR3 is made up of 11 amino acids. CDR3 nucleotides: TGTGCCAGCAGTTTCTCTTCTGGCTACACCTTC. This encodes CASSFSSGYTF.

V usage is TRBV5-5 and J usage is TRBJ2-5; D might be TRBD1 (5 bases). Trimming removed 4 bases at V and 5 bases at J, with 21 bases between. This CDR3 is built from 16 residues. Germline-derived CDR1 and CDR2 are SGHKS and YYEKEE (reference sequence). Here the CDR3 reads CASSAAPPGIGETQYF. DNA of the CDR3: TGTGCCAGCAGCGCCGCCCCCCCAGGGATCGGGGAGACCCAGTACTTC.

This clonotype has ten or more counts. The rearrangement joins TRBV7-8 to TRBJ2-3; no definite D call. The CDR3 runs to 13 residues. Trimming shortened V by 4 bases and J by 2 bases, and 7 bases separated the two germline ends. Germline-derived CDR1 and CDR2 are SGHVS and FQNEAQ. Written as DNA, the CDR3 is TGTGCCAGCAGCTGGACGGACACAGATACGCAGTATTTT. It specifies CASSWTDTDTQYF.

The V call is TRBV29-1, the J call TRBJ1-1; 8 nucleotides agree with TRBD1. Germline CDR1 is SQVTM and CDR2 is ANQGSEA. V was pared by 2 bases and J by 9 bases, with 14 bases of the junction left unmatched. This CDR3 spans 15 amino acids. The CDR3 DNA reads TGCAGCGTTGAATATTATGGCAGGGGGCGGCTTAAAGCTTTCTTT. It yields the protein CSVEYYGRGRLKAFF.